This T cell receptor (beta chain) was sequenced during a study of T cells in Graves' hyperthyroidism and ophthalmopathy. Notes on the study in general: In the analysis, a 13 V-J model separated ophthalmopathy from stable hyperthyroidism. Before onset, by a median of around 6.1 months, the model predicted ophthalmopathy.

This clonotype was counted a few times. Antigen: not known. TCR beta CDR3 regions were amplified from RNA transcripts. An initial round of RT-PCR targeting the TCR CDR3 relied on the HTBI primer set. Each CDR3 protein gets one entry after TCRdb re-called the multiplex PCR reads with MiXCR. The sample has about 840,000 distinct CDR3 sequences, around 39% seen once. Graves' hyperthyroidism is called stable when ophthalmopathy does not progress within 18 months. Aged 18 to 65, the patients had hyperthyroidism that was newly diagnosed and had lasted under 2 months. There are 16 residues in the CDR3. Germline V CDR1 and CDR2: LNHDA, SQIVND (reference sequence). Trimming at V came to 1 base and at J to 0 bases, leaving 0 bases not matched to a gene.

Sequencing was done on a sample of blood. The sequence came from a man between 18 and 35 years old with Graves' hyperthyroidism. This chain uses TRBV19 with TRBJ2-6; TRBD2 matches at 7 bases. The CDR3 DNA sequence: TGTGCCAGTAGTATAGGGGGGGGCTCTGGGGCCAACGTCCTGACTTTC. Amino acid sequence: CASSIGGGSGANVLTF.